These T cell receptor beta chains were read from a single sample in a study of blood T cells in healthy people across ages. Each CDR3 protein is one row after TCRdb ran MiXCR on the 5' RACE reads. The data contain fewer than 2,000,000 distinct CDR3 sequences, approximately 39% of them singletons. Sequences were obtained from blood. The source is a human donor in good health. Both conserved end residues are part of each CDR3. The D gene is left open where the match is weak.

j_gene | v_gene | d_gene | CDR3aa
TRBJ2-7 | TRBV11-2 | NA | CASSLVLSGRGEQYF
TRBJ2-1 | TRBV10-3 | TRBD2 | CAIARGGDNEQFF
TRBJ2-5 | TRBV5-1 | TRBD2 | CASSLLAAGGQETQYF
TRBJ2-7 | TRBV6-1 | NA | CASSVEAVAYEQYF
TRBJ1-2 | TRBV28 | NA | CAINPGQNYGYTF
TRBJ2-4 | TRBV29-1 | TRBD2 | CSVSGLAGGPRDIQYF
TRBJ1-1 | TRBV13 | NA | CASSPTTGYTEAFF
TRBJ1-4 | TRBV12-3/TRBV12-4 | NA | CASSPADGVEKLFF
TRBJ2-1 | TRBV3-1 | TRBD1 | CASSHGQGADEQFF
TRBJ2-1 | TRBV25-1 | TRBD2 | CASSEWGGLGSDEQFF
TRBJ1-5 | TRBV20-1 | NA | CSARHGGDHQPQHF
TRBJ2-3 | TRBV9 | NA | CASSVGAQQSTDTQYF
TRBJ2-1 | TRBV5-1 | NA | CASSSPNLNEQFF
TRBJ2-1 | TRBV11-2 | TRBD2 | CASSPRGISYNEQFF
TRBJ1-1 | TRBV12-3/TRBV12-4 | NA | CASSLVGFEEAFF
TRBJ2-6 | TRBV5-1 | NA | CASRTGALSGANVLTF
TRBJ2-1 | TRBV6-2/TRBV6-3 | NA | CTSSYRVEWFYDEQFF
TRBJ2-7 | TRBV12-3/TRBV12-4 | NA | CASSFSAGETYEQYF
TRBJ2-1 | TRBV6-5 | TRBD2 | CASTRISGGGYNEQFF
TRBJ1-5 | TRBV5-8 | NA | CASSPGVGAAQPQHF
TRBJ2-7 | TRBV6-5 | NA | CASSYSYINSYEQYF
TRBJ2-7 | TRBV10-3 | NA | CAINGQSPLEQYF
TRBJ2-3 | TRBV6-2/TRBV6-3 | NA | CASSYPPSTDTQYF
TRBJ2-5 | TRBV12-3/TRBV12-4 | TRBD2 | CVSRPPFSGVQETQYF
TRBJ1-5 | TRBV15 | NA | CATSSVGGALGNQPQHF
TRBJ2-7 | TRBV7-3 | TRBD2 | CASSLSIRGVSGGSYNEQYF
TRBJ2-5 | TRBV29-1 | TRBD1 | CSVEDTGGAETQYF
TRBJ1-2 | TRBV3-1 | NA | CASSQDTGENYGYTF
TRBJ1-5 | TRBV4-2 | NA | CASSQDFAGQPQHF
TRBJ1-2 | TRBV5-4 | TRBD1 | CASSLDSGTGYDYTF
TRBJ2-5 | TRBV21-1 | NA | CASSKSTPSSYNEQYF
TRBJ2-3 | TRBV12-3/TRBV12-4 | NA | CASRGGRFSGDTQYF
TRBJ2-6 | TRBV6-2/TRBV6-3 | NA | CASSSQGEAGANVLTF
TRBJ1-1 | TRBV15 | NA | CATSRDVNTEAFF
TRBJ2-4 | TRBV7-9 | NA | CASSLEDIRAKNIQYF
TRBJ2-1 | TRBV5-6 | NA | CVSSLGNSYNEQFF
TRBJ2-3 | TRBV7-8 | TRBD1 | CASREQGVHLSTDTQYF